These T cell receptor beta chains were read from a single sample in a study of Tregs in tolerant kidney transplant recipients. Sequenced by immunoSEQ multiplex PCR; TCRdb stores in-frame clones only, minus some. There are around 74,000 clones in the sample; 95% to 98% occur only once, and approximately 0.52% lies in the top ten. The input for sequencing was CD4+ T cells from blood, taken before the transplant. The receptors were gathered from a human donor who received a combined kidney and bone marrow transplant. CDR3s include the opening cysteine and the closing phenylalanine or tryptophan. The D gene is left open where the match is weak. For some rows the clone size is stated as once, few or many, or as a class when expanded; others skip it.

d_gene	v_gene	len	abundance	j_gene	CDR3aa	CDR3nt
NA	TRBV2	14	NA	TRBJ2-7	CASSERGSSYEQYF	TGTGCCAGCAGCGAAAGGGGGAGCTCCTACGAGCAGTACTTC
NA	TRBV5-1	15	NA	TRBJ2-3	CASSLVPGSTDTQYF	TGCGCCAGCAGCTTGGTTCCAGGAAGCACAGATACGCAGTATTTT
NA	TRBV7-8	14	NA	TRBJ1-1	CASSARVLNTEAFF	TGTGCCAGCAGCGCCAGGGTCCTGAACACTGAAGCTTTCTTT
NA	TRBV7-9	14	NA	TRBJ2-7	CASSLALGQNEQYF	TGTGCCAGCAGCTTAGCGTTAGGACAGAACGAGCAGTACTTC
NA	TRBV18	12	NA	TRBJ2-3	CASSPEYRTQYF	TGTGCCAGCTCACCGGAGTATCGGACGCAGTATTTT
NA	TRBV19	12	NA	TRBJ2-5	CASSMTGETQYF	TGTGCCAGTAGTATGACAGGAGAGACCCAGTACTTC
TRBD2	TRBV4-1	17	once	TRBJ2-7	CASSQEFLAGAPYEQYF	TGCGCCAGCAGCCAAGAGTTTTTAGCGGGGGCCCCCTACGAGCAGTACTTC
NA	TRBV29-1	13	NA	TRBJ1-1	CSVWVGGNTEAFF	TGCAGCGTTTGGGTTGGGGGCAACACTGAAGCTTTCTTT
NA	TRBV11-2	12	NA	TRBJ2-3	CASRRGTDTQYF	TGTGCCAGCAGGAGGGGGACAGATACGCAGTATTTT
TRBD2	TRBV6-6	15	NA	TRBJ2-7	CASREGLAGSYEQYF	TGTGCCAGCAGGGAGGGACTAGCGGGGAGTTACGAGCAGTACTTC
NA	TRBV30	14	once	TRBJ2-3	CAWSDGGARDTQYF	TGTGCCTGGAGTGACGGAGGCGCCAGAGATACGCAGTATTTT
NA	TRBV21-1	17	NA	TRBJ2-4	CASSTRAGRIAKNIQYF	TGTGCCAGCAGCACTCGGGCGGGGAGGATTGCCAAAAACATTCAGTACTTC
TRBD1	TRBV7-2	15	NA	TRBJ2-3	CASSLRDSTTDTQYF	TGTGCCAGCAGCTTACGGGACAGTACCACAGATACGCAGTATTTT
NA	TRBV28	14	NA	TRBJ1-2	CASNRGHSDYGYTF	TGTGCCAGCAACCGTGGTCATTCGGACTATGGCTACACCTTC
NA	TRBV7-3	17	NA	TRBJ2-1	CASSLTHAGSSYNEQFF	TGTGCCAGCAGCTTAACGCATGCGGGGAGCTCCTACAATGAGCAGTTCTTC
TRBD1	TRBV5-1	14	NA	TRBJ1-5	CASSSDRGGQPQHF	TGCGCCAGCAGTTCGGACAGGGGTGGTCAGCCCCAGCATTTT
TRBD2	TRBV7-2	16	NA	TRBJ2-7	CASSLDLASGPYEQYF	TGTGCCAGCAGCTTAGATCTAGCTAGCGGACCGTACGAGCAGTACTTC
NA	TRBV19	16	NA	TRBJ1-1	CASSIVRVSLGTEAFF	TGTGCCAGTAGTATAGTCCGGGTCTCCCTCGGTACTGAAGCTTTCTTT
NA	TRBV28	13	few	TRBJ1-1	CASSQRQTYEAFF	TGTGCCAGCAGCCAGAGACAGACCTATGAAGCTTTCTTT
TRBD2	TRBV9	16	NA	TRBJ2-1	CASSLRGTSGYNEQFF	TGTGCCAGCAGCCTAAGGGGGACTAGCGGATACAATGAGCAGTTCTTC
NA	TRBV2	12	NA	TRBJ2-5	CASSPGGETQYF	TGTGCCAGCAGTCCAGGGGGGGAGACCCAGTACTTC
TRBD2	TRBV11-3	15	NA	TRBJ2-4	CASQGLAATKNIQYF	TGTGCCAGCCAGGGACTAGCGGCAACCAAAAACATTCAGTACTTC
NA	TRBV11-3	17	NA	TRBJ1-6	CASSLRGSHSYNSPLHF	TGTGCCAGCAGCTTAAGAGGGTCCCACTCCTATAATTCACCCCTCCACTTT
NA	TRBV11-3	12	NA	TRBJ2-7	CASSQGQIEQYF	TGTGCCAGCAGCCAAGGACAGATCGAGCAGTACTTC
NA	TRBV4-3	15	NA	TRBJ2-7	CASSQGWSVSYEQYF	TGCGCCAGCAGCCAAGGATGGTCGGTAAGCTACGAGCAGTACTTC
NA	TRBV6-5	14	NA	TRBJ2-7	CASSRGDRTYEQYF	TGTGCCAGCAGTCGCGGGGACCGTACCTACGAGCAGTACTTC
TRBD1	TRBV5-4	14	NA	TRBJ2-5	CASRQDRVQETQYF	TGTGCCAGCAGACAAGACAGGGTACAAGAGACCCAGTACTTC
NA	TRBV2	12	NA	TRBJ2-7	CATIEQGYEQYF	TGTGCCACCATAGAACAGGGTTACGAGCAGTACTTC
NA	TRBV20-1	11	NA	TRBJ1-2	CSARTVYGYTF	TGCAGTGCTAGAACGGTATATGGCTACACCTTC
NA	TRBV6-5	14	NA	TRBJ2-7	CASRYDSGVYEQYF	TGTGCCAGCAGATACGATTCGGGGGTTTACGAGCAGTACTTC
TRBD1	TRBV7-8	16	once	TRBJ2-5	CASSLGGRGQGETQYF	TGTGCCAGCAGCTTAGGAGGCAGGGGGCAGGGAGAGACCCAGTACTTC
TRBD2	TRBV4-3	18	NA	TRBJ2-1	CASSQDLSGSAPYNEQFF	TGCGCCAGCAGCCAAGATCTGAGCGGGAGTGCCCCTTACAATGAGCAGTTCTTC
TRBD1	TRBV4-3	16	NA	TRBJ2-3	CASSLGQGLGTDTQYF	TGCGCCAGCAGCTTGGGACAGGGTCTTGGCACAGATACGCAGTATTTT
NA	TRBV7-2	11	NA	TRBJ2-1	CASSFSYEQFF	TGTGCCAGCAGCTTTAGCTATGAGCAGTTCTTC
NA	TRBV2	15	NA	TRBJ2-7	CASRPPGHRTYEQYF	TGTGCCAGCAGACCACCGGGACACCGAACCTACGAGCAGTACTTC
NA	TRBV7-8	15	NA	TRBJ2-5	CASSPVRETQETQYF	TGTGCCAGCAGCCCAGTACGGGAGACCCAAGAGACCCAGTACTTC
TRBD1	TRBV4-1	17	once	TRBJ2-3	CASSQGHGQGNTDTQYF	TGCGCCAGCAGCCAAGGCCATGGACAGGGGAATACGGATACGCAGTATTTT
NA	TRBV15	14	NA	TRBJ2-5	CATSRGGDSETQYF	TGTGCCACCAGCAGAGGGGGGGATTCGGAGACCCAGTACTTC
TRBD1	TRBV18	14	NA	TRBJ2-3	CASSPSGGADTQYF	TGTGCCAGCTCACCATCAGGGGGCGCAGATACGCAGTATTTT
NA	TRBV11-3	15	once	TRBJ2-1	CASSLGGVGYNEQFF	TGTGCCAGCAGCTTAGGGGGGGTCGGCTACAATGAGCAGTTCTTC
TRBD1	TRBV30	14	NA	TRBJ1-1	CACNHRGAATEAFF	TGTGCCTGCAACCACAGGGGGGCCGCCACTGAAGCTTTCTTT
TRBD1	TRBV5-6	15	NA	TRBJ1-6	CASSWDRGYNSPLHF	TGTGCCAGCAGCTGGGACAGGGGTTATAATTCACCCCTCCACTTT
NA	TRBV4-1	12	NA	TRBJ2-1	CASSQFKNEQFF	TGCGCCAGCAGCCAATTTAAAAATGAGCAGTTCTTC
NA	TRBV6-6	16	NA	TRBJ2-2	CASSYLKGVNTGELFF	TGTGCCAGCAGTTATCTGAAGGGGGTGAATACCGGGGAGCTGTTTTTT
TRBD1	TRBV11-2	14	once	TRBJ2-3	CASSSDRGDIWQYF	TGTGCCAGCAGCTCCGACAGGGGCGACATCTGGCAGTATTTT
NA	TRBV5-8	15	NA	TRBJ1-4	CASGRNRDNKGKLFF	TGTGCCAGCGGACGAAACCGGGACAACAAGGGAAAACTGTTTTTT
NA	TRBV6-5	12	NA	TRBJ2-3	CASGTIPDTQYF	TGTGCCAGCGGGACAATTCCAGATACGCAGTATTTT
TRBD2	TRBV10-3	19	once	TRBJ2-2	CAISGPSSGGPFPTGELFF	TGTGCCATCAGTGGTCCATCTAGCGGGGGACCCTTTCCAACCGGGGAGCTGTTTTTT
TRBD2	TRBV7-3	14	NA	TRBJ2-1	CASSTSGNNNEQFF	TGTGCCAGCAGTACGAGCGGGAACAACAATGAGCAGTTCTTC
NA	TRBV7-2	15	NA	TRBJ1-2	CASSLDGGLSYGYTF	TGTGCCAGCAGCTTAGACGGGGGGCTGAGCTATGGCTACACCTTC
TRBD2	TRBV6-1	17	NA	TRBJ2-3	CASSARLAGSSADTQYF	TGTGCCAGCAGTGCCCGACTAGCGGGATCGAGTGCAGATACGCAGTATTTT
TRBD2	TRBV7-2	15	NA	TRBJ2-7	CASSTVSGATYEQYF	TGTGCCAGCAGCACCGTTAGCGGGGCCACCTACGAGCAGTACTTC
TRBD2	TRBV7-2	15	once	TRBJ2-7	CASSLAGGTSGEQYF	TGTGCCAGCAGCTTAGCGGGCGGGACTAGCGGCGAGCAGTACTTC